Detailed here is one T cell receptor (beta chain). Other DNA sequences in the same sample also yield this CDR3. The data belong to a study of blood T cell repertoires in COVID-19. Study in general: Both acute and convalescent COVID-19 samples were obtained from the United States, Italy and Spain.

Per germline, CDR1 KGHSH and CDR2 LQKENI. Trimming removed 3 bases from V and 1 base from J, with 6 bases in between. This CDR3 region has 13 residues. Original analysis: Researchers report that nucleated cell counts were estimated from reference gene primer amplification. Sequencing was performed with immunoSEQ multiplex PCR; in TCRdb, only in-frame clones are kept and a portion is missing. Clonal size and the V and J genes are those of that table, whereas D and trimming came from the DNA. Counted here are some 190,000 clones, about nine tenths occurring once; the ten biggest clones make up 1.6%. Sequencing was carried out using peripheral blood. This chain joins TRBV18 and TRBJ1-1; D is possibly TRBD1 (5 bases). The receptor was derived from a man aged 18-30 years with active or convalescent COVID-19. This CDR3 reads CASSPDKNTEAFF. The CDR3 DNA reads as TGTGCCAGCTCACCGGACAAGAACACTGAAGCTTTCTTT.